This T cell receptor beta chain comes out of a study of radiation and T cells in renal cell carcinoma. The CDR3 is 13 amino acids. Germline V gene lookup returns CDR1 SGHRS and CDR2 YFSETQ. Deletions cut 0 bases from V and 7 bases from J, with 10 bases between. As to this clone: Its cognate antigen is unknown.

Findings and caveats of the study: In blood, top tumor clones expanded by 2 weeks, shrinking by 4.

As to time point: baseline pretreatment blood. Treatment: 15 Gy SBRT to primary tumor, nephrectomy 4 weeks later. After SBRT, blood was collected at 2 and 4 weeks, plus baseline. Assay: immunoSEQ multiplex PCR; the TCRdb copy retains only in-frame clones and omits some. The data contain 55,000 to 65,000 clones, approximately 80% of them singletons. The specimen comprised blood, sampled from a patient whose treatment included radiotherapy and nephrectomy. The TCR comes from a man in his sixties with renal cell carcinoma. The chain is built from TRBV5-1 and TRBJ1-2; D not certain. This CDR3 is CASSLGQELGYTF. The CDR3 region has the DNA TGCGCCAGCAGCTTGGGCCAGGAACTTGGCTACACCTTC.